The 21 T cell receptor beta chains given below trace back to one sample, sequenced in a study of blood T cells in healthy people across ages. Alongside a J-beta primer mix, a sample-barcoded 5' primer served in a second PCR lasting about 7 to 11 cycles. TCRdb itself ran the 5' RACE reads through MiXCR, one entry per CDR3 protein. The data hold roughly 1.4 million distinct CDR3 sequences, with approximately 60% observed a single time. The source material was blood. These receptors were collected from a man between 18 and 29 years old in good health.

The chain couples TRBV2 to TRBJ1-2, with D unresolved. The CDR3 sequence is 15 residues long. V was clipped by 1 base and J by 3 bases, with 12 bases between them. CDR1 and CDR2 (germline): SNHLY, FYNNEI. The CDR3 nucleotides are TGTGCCAGCAGTGAAGAGGGTGGGGTTTACTATGGCTACACCTTC. Its protein is CASSEEGGVYYGYTF.

J is TRBJ1-4 and V is TRBV27, with TRBD1 as a possible D gene (5 bases). The CDR3 totals 14 residues. V dropped 5 bases and J dropped 5 bases, with 12 bases sitting between them. Germline CDR1 and CDR2: MNHEY and SMNVEV (reference sequence). CDR3 residues: CASSQTVGNEKLFF. The CDR3 DNA is TGTGCCAGCAGTCAGACAGTTGGGAATGAAAAACTGTTTTTT.

V gene TRBV9 combines with J gene TRBJ2-3, with 8 bases identical to TRBD2. V lost 0 bases and J lost 6; bases outside the gene matches: 3. Looked up from germline, CDR1 is SGDLS and CDR2 is YYNGEE. The CDR3 loop spans 14 amino acids. The CDR3 spells CASSVGVAGDTQYF. DNA for the CDR3: TGTGCCAGCAGCGTAGGGGTAGCGGGGGATACGCAGTATTTT.

V usage is TRBV20-1 and J usage is TRBJ2-1; 7 bases match TRBD2. CDR1 is DFQATT and CDR2 is SNEGSKA in the germline V gene (reference sequence). V lost 0 bases and J lost 8; bases outside the gene matches: 10. CDR3 size: 15 residues. CDR3 nucleotides: TGCAGTGCTAGAGATTCAGGACTAGTGACGGATGAGCAGTTCTTC. Amino acid sequence: CSARDSGLVTDEQFF.

The chain joins TRBV11-2 to TRBJ2-1; a weak D match, TRBD2 (6 bases). This CDR3 contains 14 residues. The V end was cut by 5 bases, the J end by 13 bases, with 21 bases between. Germline V gene sequence: CDR1 SGHAT, CDR2 FQNNGV. The CDR3: CASSNRVGGETQFF. The CDR3 bases are TGTGCCAGCAGCAATAGAGTCGGGGGAGAGACCCAGTTCTTC. Combining the CDR3 with reference TRBV11-2 and TRBJ2-1 gives the whole variable domain EAGVAQSPRYKIIEKRQSVAFWCNPISGHATLYWYQQILGQGPKLLIQFQNNGVVDDSQLPKDRFSAERLKGVDSTLKIQPAKLEDSAVYLCASSNRVGGETQFFGPGTRLTVL.

V usage is TRBV29-1 and J usage is TRBJ2-7; TRBD2 matches at 10 bases. From germline, CDR1 is SQVTM and CDR2 ANQGSEA. The V and J ends lost 6 bases and 1 base, in that order; junction bases with no gene match: 6. The CDR3 totals 14 residues. The CDR3 nucleotides read TGCAGCGTAACTCTAGCGGGAGTATCCTACGAGCAGTACTTC. Translated, it gives CSVTLAGVSYEQYF.

This chain links TRBV29-1 with TRBJ1-1; D is unclear. Trimming stripped 2 bases from V and 1 base from J, with 8 bases between. Germline CDR1 and CDR2: SQVTM and ANQGSEA. This CDR3 is 13 amino acids long. The CDR3: CSVERPQNTEAFF. CDR3 bases: TGCAGCGTTGAAAGACCCCAGAACACTGAAGCTTTCTTT.

The rearrangement joins TRBV7-9 to TRBJ2-1, with 12 nucleotides matching TRBD2. The V gene's germline CDR1 is SEHNR and CDR2 FQNEAQ (reference sequence). The CDR3 spans 15 residues. After removal of 5 bases from V and 4 bases from J, the junction contained 3 bases not matched to a gene. The CDR3 loop is CASSRTSGNYNEQFF. For the CDR3, the DNA is TGTGCCAGCAGCCGGACTAGCGGGAATTACAATGAGCAGTTCTTC.

The chain employs TRBV27 and TRBJ2-5, with 8 bases identical to TRBD2. Germline CDR1 MNHEY, CDR2 SMNVEV (reference sequence). V dropped 7 bases and J dropped 9; count of bases not matched to a gene: 4. CDR3 length equals 11 residues. The CDR3 bases are TGTGCCAGCATCTTCGGGGGGGCCCAGTACTTC. This encodes CASIFGGAQYF.

The chain combines TRBV20-1 with TRBJ2-2; the match to TRBD2 covers 12 bases. This CDR3 has 21 amino acids. V shed 3 bases, J shed 7 bases, and the junction held 24 bases outside the gene matches. CDR1 is DFQATT and CDR2 is SNEGSKA in the germline V gene (reference sequence). Here the CDR3 DNA reads TGCAGTGCTAGTCCCCCCTTACTAGCGGGGGGCTCTAAAAGAATCGTCGGGGAGCTGTTTTTT. It encodes CSASPPLLAGGSKRIVGELFF.

The J gene is TRBJ2-1, the V gene TRBV10-3, with D perhaps matching TRBD1 or TRBD2 (6 bases each). Trimming pared 10 bases from V and 7 bases from J, leaving 17 bases between. Per the germline V gene, CDR1 is ENHRY and CDR2 is SYGVKD. The CDR3 runs 13 residues. The CDR3 DNA reads as TGTGCCACCTCATCGGGGGCCCATAATGAGCAGTTCTTC. Protein product: CATSSGAHNEQFF.

The chain is built from TRBV10-3 and TRBJ1-5, with D tentatively TRBD1 (6 bases). Trimming took 4 bases from V and 4 from J, leaving 11 bases between them. Germline CDR1 reads ENHRY; CDR2 reads SYGVKD. The CDR3 runs to 14 residues. This CDR3 reads CAISVEQGNQPQHF. CDR3 in DNA: TGTGCCATCAGTGTTGAACAGGGAAATCAGCCCCAGCATTTT.

This clonotype was observed a few times. This chain connects TRBV6-5 to TRBJ1-1; no reliable D call. The germline V gene encodes CDR1 MNHEY and CDR2 SVGAGI. V gave up 5 bases and J gave up 0 bases, with 13 bases separating them. This CDR3 has 15 residues. Here the CDR3 reads CASSEDISLNTEAFF. The CDR3 coding sequence is TGTGCCAGCAGTGAGGATATTTCCCTGAACACTGAAGCTTTCTTT.

This clonotype was recorded a few times. The chain employs TRBV12-3 or TRBV12-4 and TRBJ2-1; the D gene is possibly TRBD1 (5 bases). The CDR3 loop spans 13 amino acids. The ends were cut back, 5 bases at V and 8 bases at J, with 13 bases in the middle. The CDR3 reads CASSPGHSHEQFF. CDR3 nucleotide sequence: TGTGCCAGCAGTCCTGGACATTCCCATGAGCAGTTCTTC.

V gene TRBV7-2 combines with J gene TRBJ1-1; tentatively, D is TRBD1 (6 bases). V lost 4 bases, J lost 0 bases, and 12 bases lay in between. CDR1 and CDR2 from the germline V gene are SGHTA and FQGNSA. This CDR3 is 15 amino acids long. The CDR3 nucleotides read TGTGCCAGCAGCTCAGGGACACACGTGAACACTGAAGCTTTCTTT. Translation: CASSSGTHVNTEAFF.

This clonotype was recorded a few times. This rearrangement joins TRBV10-3 to TRBJ2-4; D remains ambiguous. This CDR3 is 13 amino acids long. Germline lookup yields CDR1 ENHRY and CDR2 SYGVKD. V lost 4 bases, J lost 2 bases, and 6 bases lay in between. The CDR3, as DNA: TGTGCCATCAGTGCGACAACCAAAAACATTCAGTACTTC. Translating it yields CAISATTKNIQYF.

This clonotype was recorded once. The V call is TRBV5-1, the J call TRBJ2-3, with 7 nucleotides matching TRBD2. The length of the CDR3 is 15 residues. Germline assignment: CDR1 SGHRS and CDR2 YFSETQ. V trimming: 4 bases; J trimming: 5 bases; junction bases outside the gene matches: 10. CDR3 protein: CASSGTGLKGDTQYF. CDR3 nucleotides: TGCGCCAGCAGCGGGACGGGACTAAAGGGAGATACGCAGTATTTT.

This clonotype was seen a few times. V and J are TRBV15 and TRBJ2-4; D is ambiguous. Germline V gene data show CDR1 as LNHNV and CDR2 as YYDKDF (reference sequence). V gave up 5 bases and J gave up 0 bases, with 5 bases separating them. The CDR3 contains 13 residues. CDR3 nucleotide sequence: TGTGCCACCAGCTCGCTAGCCAAAAACATTCAGTACTTC. Translating gives CATSSLAKNIQYF.

This clonotype was counted only a few times. The chain recombines TRBV5-1 with TRBJ2-7; TRBD1 matches at 9 bases. The V gene's germline CDR1 is SGHRS and CDR2 YFSETQ. V lost 4 bases to trimming and J lost 6 bases; unmatched junction nucleotides: 8. The CDR3 covers 14 residues. Written as DNA, the CDR3 is TGCGCCAGCAGCAACCGGGACAGGGTGGGCGAGCAGTACTTC. Protein sequence: CASSNRDRVGEQYF.

CDR3 loop: CASSINPGQNPYGYTF. In DNA, the CDR3 is TGTGCCAGCAGCATCAACCCGGGACAGAACCCCTATGGCTACACCTTC. The chain uses TRBV13 and TRBJ1-2, with TRBD1 matching 7 bases. The CDR3 is made up of 16 amino acids. V shed 5 bases, J shed 4 bases, and the junction held 13 bases outside the gene matches. Germline V gene data show CDR1 as PRHDT and CDR2 as FYEKMQ (reference sequence).

The gene calls are TRBV29-1 and TRBJ2-3, with unresolved D. Germline V gene sequence: CDR1 SQVTM, CDR2 ANQGSEA. The CDR3 is 10 residues long. CDR3 residues: CTRAPGTQYF. The CDR3 coding sequence is TGCACTCGGGCCCCGGGTACGCAGTATTTT.